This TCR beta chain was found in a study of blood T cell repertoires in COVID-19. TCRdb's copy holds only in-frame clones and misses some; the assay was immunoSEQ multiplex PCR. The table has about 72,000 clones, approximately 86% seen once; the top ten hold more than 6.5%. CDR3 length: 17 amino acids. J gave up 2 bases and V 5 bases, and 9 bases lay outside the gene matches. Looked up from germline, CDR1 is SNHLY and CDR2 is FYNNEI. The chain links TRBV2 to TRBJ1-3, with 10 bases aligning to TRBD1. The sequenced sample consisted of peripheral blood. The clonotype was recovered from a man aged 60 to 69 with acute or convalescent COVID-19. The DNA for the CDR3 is TGTGCCAGCAGTAATACAGACAGGGGGCTAACTGGAAACACCATATATTTT. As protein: CASSNTDRGLTGNTIYF.